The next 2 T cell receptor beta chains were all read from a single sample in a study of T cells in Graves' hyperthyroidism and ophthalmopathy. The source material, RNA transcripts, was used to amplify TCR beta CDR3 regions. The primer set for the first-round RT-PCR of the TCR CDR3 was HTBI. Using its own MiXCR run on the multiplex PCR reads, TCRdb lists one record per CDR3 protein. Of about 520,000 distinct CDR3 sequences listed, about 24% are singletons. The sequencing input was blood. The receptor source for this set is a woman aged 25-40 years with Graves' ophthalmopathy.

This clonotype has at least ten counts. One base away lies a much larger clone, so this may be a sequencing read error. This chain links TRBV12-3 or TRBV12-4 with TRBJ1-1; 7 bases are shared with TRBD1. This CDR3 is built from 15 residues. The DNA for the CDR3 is TGTACCAGCAGTTCCCCGACAGGGCGGAACACTGAAGCTTTCTTT. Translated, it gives CTSSSPTGRNTEAFF.

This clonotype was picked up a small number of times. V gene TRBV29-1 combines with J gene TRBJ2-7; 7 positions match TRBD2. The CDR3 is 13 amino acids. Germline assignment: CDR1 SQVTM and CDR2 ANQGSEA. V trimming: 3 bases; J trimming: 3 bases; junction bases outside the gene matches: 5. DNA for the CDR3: TGCAGCGTTGACCGCGGGGGAAACTACGAGCAGTACTTC. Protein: CSVDRGGNYEQYF.